Shown below are 12 T cell receptor beta chains from a single sample sequenced in a study of T cells after yellow fever vaccination. TCRdb re-analysed the 5' RACE reads in MiXCR, keeping a single row per CDR3 protein. The table lists about 350,000 distinct CDR3 sequences, approximately 8% of them singletons. This specimen was PBMCs, taken around 45 days after the first yellow fever vaccination. These receptors originate from a man between 18 and 29 years old who received the YFV17D yellow fever vaccine.

This clonotype was picked up a small number of times. The rearrangement uses TRBV20-1 and TRBJ2-1, with D hard to call. This CDR3 is built from 14 residues. V was trimmed by 0 bases and J by 7 bases, leaving 13 bases between them. Germline-derived CDR1 and CDR2 are DFQATT and SNEGSKA (reference sequence). For the CDR3, the DNA is TGCAGTGCTAGAGATGTGGTAGGCCGAAATGAGCAGTTCTTC. Its translation: CSARDVVGRNEQFF.

This clonotype was observed a few times. The chain links TRBV5-1 to TRBJ1-4; tentatively, D is TRBD1 (5 bases). The CDR3 has 11 residues. CDR1 SGHRS and CDR2 YFSETQ come from the germline V gene. V lost 0 bases to trimming and J lost 11 bases, with 5 bases between them. CDR3 in amino acids: CASSLEGKLFF. The CDR3 nucleotides read TGCGCCAGCAGCTTGGAGGGGAAACTGTTTTTT.

This clonotype was recorded many times. This chain connects TRBV5-1 to TRBJ1-1, with D unclear. CDR3 length: 14 amino acids. Germline V CDR1 and CDR2: SGHRS, YFSETQ. With 0 bases removed from V and 0 bases from J, the gap between germline ends came to 6 bases. The CDR3 loop is CASSLAYLNTEAFF. CDR3 in DNA: TGCGCCAGCAGCTTGGCGTACCTGAACACTGAAGCTTTCTTT.

The J gene is TRBJ2-1, the V gene TRBV20-1; 8 bases agree with TRBD2. The CDR3 spans 14 residues. Germline CDR1 and CDR2: DFQATT and SNEGSKA (reference sequence). Trimming removed 8 bases from V and 4 bases from J; junction bases left unmatched: 10. CDR3 sequence: CSPHGSGDYNEQFF. The CDR3 DNA sequence: TGCAGTCCCCACGGTAGCGGGGATTACAATGAGCAGTTCTTC.

The CDR3 region has the DNA TGTGCCAGCAGCCCCTTTCCCGGGGGGGACTACGAGCAGTACTTC. Residues: CASSPFPGGDYEQYF. The chain carries TRBV9 and TRBJ2-7, with 8 bases that match TRBD2. This CDR3 is built from 15 residues. V was clipped by 4 bases and J by 3 bases; unmatched bases: 9. From germline, CDR1 is SGDLS and CDR2 YYNGEE. The full variable domain, completed using reference TRBV9 and TRBJ2-7, is DSGVTQTPKHLITATGQRVTLRCSPRSGDLSVYWYQQSLDQGLQFLIQYYNGEERAKGNILERFSAQQFPDLHSELNLSSLELGDSALYFCASSPFPGGDYEQYFGPGTRLTVT.

This clonotype was seen a handful of times. The rearrangement uses TRBV10-3 and TRBJ1-6; a weak D match, TRBD1 (5 bases). The CDR3 has 14 amino acids. The V gene's germline CDR1 is ENHRY and CDR2 SYGVKD. Trimming stripped 9 bases from V and 7 bases from J, with 16 bases between. DNA of the CDR3: TGTGCCATAAACACAGGACAAAACAATTCACCCCTCCACTTT. This encodes CAINTGQNNSPLHF.

This clonotype was counted a few times. The gene calls are TRBV20-1 and TRBJ2-5; the D gene is possibly TRBD2 (6 bases). Germline values: CDR1 DFQATT, CDR2 SNEGSKA (reference sequence). V gave up 1 base and J gave up 5 bases, with 14 bases separating them. There are 14 residues in the CDR3. The CDR3 here is CSARGRAKGETQYF. Written as DNA, the CDR3 is TGCAGTGCTAGAGGGAGGGCCAAGGGGGAGACCCAGTACTTC.

The V gene is TRBV29-1, the J gene TRBJ2-1; TRBD1 aligns across 9 bases. Unmatched junction bases numbered 10, after V lost 2 bases and J lost 8 bases. Per germline, CDR1 SQVTM and CDR2 ANQGSEA. CDR3 size: 15 residues. Written as DNA, the CDR3 is TGCAGCGTTGAATGGACAGGGGCAGTGTTTTATGAGCAGTTCTTC. Its translation: CSVEWTGAVFYEQFF.

The sample holds a few counts of this clonotype. V gene TRBV20-1 combines with J gene TRBJ2-3; tentatively, D is TRBD1 or TRBD2 (5 bases each). CDR1 is DFQATT and CDR2 is SNEGSKA in the germline V gene (reference sequence). There are 12 residues in the CDR3. V was trimmed by 3 bases and J by 6 bases, leaving 10 bases between them. CDR3 amino acids: CSARGTADTQYF. The CDR3 DNA reads as TGCAGTGCTAGGGGGACGGCGGATACGCAGTATTTT.

The gene calls are TRBV7-2 and TRBJ1-1, with 8 bases fitting TRBD1. V gave up 5 bases and J gave up 1 base; unmatched junction bases: 6. The CDR3 has 15 residues. Germline loops: CDR1 SGHTA, CDR2 FQGNSA. The CDR3 DNA sequence: TGTGCCAGCAGCGTCGCCGGGACAGGGAACACTGAAGCTTTCTTT. It yields the protein CASSVAGTGNTEAFF.

V and J are TRBV25-1 and TRBJ1-2; perhaps TRBD1 as D (5 bases). This CDR3 has 15 amino acids. Trimming cost V 3 bases and J 4 bases, with 15 bases left between them. Germline CDR1 reads MGHDK; CDR2 reads SYGVNS. The CDR3 here is CASSDGGGPPYGYTF. CDR3 DNA sequence: TGTGCCAGCAGTGACGGGGGAGGCCCTCCCTATGGCTACACCTTC.

The chain recombines TRBV5-1 with TRBJ1-3; D is unresolved. Germline CDR1 reads SGHRS; CDR2 reads YFSETQ. With 5 bases removed from V and 4 bases from J, the gap between germline ends came to 10 bases. The CDR3 is 13 amino acids. The CDR3, as DNA: TGCGCCAGCAGGCTGGGCGACGGAAACACCATATATTTT. Its protein is CASRLGDGNTIYF. Supplemented by reference TRBV5-1 and TRBJ1-3, the full variable domain reads KAGVTQTPRYLIKTRGQQVTLSCSPISGHRSVSWYQQTPGQGLQFLFEYFSETQRNKGNFPGRFSGRQFSNSRSEMNVSTLELGDSALYLCASRLGDGNTIYFGEGSWLTVV.